The 18 T cell receptor beta chains below were found in one sample sequenced in a study of beta chain features in type 1 diabetes. Expressed TCRB transcripts were sequenced after all isolated RNA was converted to cDNA. Some clones are missing from TCRdb's copy, which holds only in-frame ones; the method was immunoSEQ multiplex PCR. In the table there are some 410,000 clones, more than 11% of which are singletons. The sequencing input was naive CD4+ T cells from blood. The receptors here all came from a man younger than 45 in good health.

The J gene is TRBJ1-2, the V gene TRBV29-1, with a weak D call TRBD1 (5 bases). The length of the CDR3 is 12 residues. With 3 bases removed from V and 7 bases from J, the gap between germline ends came to 12 bases. Germline V gene sequence: CDR1 SQVTM, CDR2 ANQGSEA. The CDR3 bases are TGCAGCGTTGAGGGGTCAGGGATTGGCTACACCTTC. It is translated as CSVEGSGIGYTF.

This clone was recorded at least ten times. CDR3: CSVELRGRNEKLFF. The CDR3 bases are TGCAGCGTTGAATTGCGCGGCAGGAATGAAAAACTGTTTTTT. This sequence joins TRBV29-1 and TRBJ1-4; D is unclear. There are 14 residues in the CDR3. The germline V gene has CDR1 SQVTM and CDR2 ANQGSEA. The V end was cut by 2 bases, the J end by 5 bases, with 12 bases between.

V is TRBV29-1 and J is TRBJ2-2; 7 bases agree with TRBD2. Germline-derived CDR1 and CDR2 are SQVTM and ANQGSEA. The V segment lost 6 bases and the J segment 0 bases; nucleotides outside the gene matches: 4. The CDR3 is 14 amino acids. CDR3 protein: CSVSGGSNTGELFF. The CDR3 coding sequence is TGCAGCGTCTCCGGGGGGTCGAACACCGGGGAGCTGTTTTTT.

V usage is TRBV15 and J usage is TRBJ1-3, with 8 bases aligning to TRBD1. CDR1 and CDR2 (germline): LNHNV, YYDKDF (reference sequence). The CDR3 contains 16 residues. V trimming: 0 bases; J trimming: 7 bases; junction bases outside the gene matches: 8. The CDR3 DNA follows: TGTGCCACCAGCAGAGAAGGGACAGGATTATACAACACCATATATTTT. It translates to CATSREGTGLYNTIYF.

The V call is TRBV19, the J call TRBJ2-2; 12 nucleotides agree with TRBD1. The CDR3 has 17 residues. Trimming cost V 4 bases and J 3 bases; bases outside gene matches: 6. Germline CDR1 is LNHDA and CDR2 is SQIVND (reference sequence). In DNA, the CDR3 is TGTGCCAGTAGTACCCCGGGACAGGGGGCGGACACCGGGGAGCTGTTTTTT. Encoded protein: CASSTPGQGADTGELFF.

This clone has only a few counts. J is TRBJ2-7 and V is TRBV7-2; 8 bases agree with TRBD1. CDR3 length: 16 residues. CDR1 is SGHTA, CDR2 FQGNSA, per germline. V was pared by 6 bases and J by 2 bases, with 12 bases of the junction left unmatched. The CDR3 is CASRAYPGGPTYEQYF. The CDR3 nucleotides read TGTGCCAGCAGGGCTTATCCAGGGGGCCCGACCTACGAGCAGTACTTC. Full variable domain (missing parts from reference TRBV7-2 and TRBJ2-7): GAGVSQSPSNKVTEKGKDVELRCDPISGHTALYWYRQSLGQGLEFLIYFQGNSAPDKSGLPSDRFSAERTGGSVSTLTIQRTQQEDSAVYLCASRAYPGGPTYEQYFGPGTRLTVT.

The chain recombines TRBV14 with TRBJ2-7; a weak D match, TRBD1 (5 bases). Germline V gives CDR1 SGHDN, CDR2 FVKESK. This CDR3 contains 15 residues. Deletions cut 4 bases from V and 2 bases from J, with 15 bases between. The CDR3 DNA sequence: TGTGCCAGCAGCCCCGTCCCAGGGTTGACCTACGAGCAGTACTTC. Residues: CASSPVPGLTYEQYF.

This clone was observed a few times. V gene TRBV7-9 combines with J gene TRBJ2-7, with no clear D. The length of the CDR3 is 12 residues. V gave up 6 bases and J gave up 0 bases, with 6 bases separating them. From germline, CDR1 is SEHNR and CDR2 FQNEAQ (reference sequence). DNA for the CDR3: TGTGCCAGCAGTTGGACCTCCTACGAGCAGTACGTC. Encoded protein: CASSWTSYEQYV.

Remarks on this clone: This sample includes further DNA sequences coding for the same CDR3. J is TRBJ1-6 and V is TRBV5-1, with D uncertain. Trimming cost V 0 bases and J 6 bases, with 10 bases left between them. CDR1 and CDR2 (germline): SGHRS, YFSETQ. This CDR3 contains 15 residues. DNA of the CDR3: TGCGCCAGCAGCTTGGGTACAGTGAGTAATTCACCCCTCCACTTT. Protein product: CASSLGTVSNSPLHF.

Only a few counts were recorded for this clone. V usage is TRBV30 and J usage is TRBJ2-2, with no clear D. Deletions cut 5 bases from V and 8 bases from J, with 9 bases between. The CDR3 sequence is 11 residues long. CDR1 is GTSNPN and CDR2 is SVGIG in the germline V gene (reference sequence). CDR3 region: CAWPYAGELFF. In DNA form, the CDR3 reads TGTGCCTGGCCCTACGCGGGGGAGCTGTTTTTT.

The table lists this clone with a few counts. The chain uses TRBV6-5 and TRBJ2-5, with a weak D call TRBD2 (6 bases). CDR3 length: 14 residues. Trimming took 5 bases from V and 2 from J, leaving 12 bases between them. Germline CDR1 is MNHEY and CDR2 is SVGAGI. The CDR3 sequence is CASSPGTVQETQYF. The CDR3 coding sequence is TGTGCCAGCAGTCCCGGGACTGTACAAGAGACCCAGTACTTC.

The V gene is TRBV9, the J gene TRBJ1-5; a possible D gene is TRBD1 (6 bases). Germline loops: CDR1 SGDLS, CDR2 YYNGEE. This CDR3 contains 14 residues. Trimming left V 0 bases short and J 4 bases short, with 8 bases between. CDR3 sequence: CASSVEGENQPQHF. The DNA of the CDR3 is TGTGCCAGCAGCGTAGAGGGGGAGAATCAGCCCCAGCATTTT.

This clone was seen a handful of times. This chain joins TRBV19 and TRBJ2-1; 11 bases line up with TRBD1. From germline, CDR1 is LNHDA and CDR2 SQIVND (reference sequence). This CDR3 spans 16 amino acids. V was clipped by 5 bases and J by 10 bases; unmatched bases: 13. CDR3 nucleotide sequence: TGTGCCAGTAGTCCCTCCCTGGGACAGGGGGGAACGGAGCAGTTCTTC. As protein: CASSPSLGQGGTEQFF.

The chain is built from TRBV5-4 and TRBJ1-1; D gene uncertain. This CDR3 is 14 amino acids long. Trimming took off 4 bases at V and 1 base at J, with 11 bases between the two ends. Germline V lookup: CDR1 SGHNT, CDR2 YYREEE (reference sequence). DNA for the CDR3: TGTGCCAGCAGCCGTCGGGCAGCGAACACTGAAGCTTTCTTT. It specifies CASSRRAANTEAFF.

The chain joins TRBV15 to TRBJ1-4, with D unclear. This CDR3 has 14 amino acids. Per the germline V gene, CDR1 is LNHNV and CDR2 is YYDKDF (reference sequence). With 0 bases removed from V and 4 bases from J, the gap between germline ends came to 6 bases. The CDR3 DNA follows: TGTGCCACCAGCAGAGACCGGGGTAATGAAAAACTGTTTTTT. It encodes CATSRDRGNEKLFF.

This clone was picked up a small number of times. The rearrangement uses TRBV28 and TRBJ2-4, with D uncertain. Trimming left V 3 bases short and J 0 bases short, with 12 bases between. There are 16 residues in the CDR3. Germline V gene data show CDR1 as MDHEN and CDR2 as SYDVKM. CDR3 sequence: CASSLPGVLAKNIQYF. CDR3 coding DNA: TGTGCCAGCAGTTTGCCCGGAGTCCTAGCCAAAAACATTCAGTACTTC.

This clone has only a few counts. V gene TRBV5-6 combines with J gene TRBJ2-2, with D unclear. Looked up from germline, CDR1 is SGHDT and CDR2 is YYEEEE. Trimming removed 6 bases from V and 7 bases from J, with 10 bases in between. The CDR3 consists of 12 residues. The CDR3 nucleotides read TGTGCCAGCACCGACGGTGTCGGGGAGCTGTTTTTT. It yields the protein CASTDGVGELFF.

This clone occurred a few times. This chain joins TRBV9 and TRBJ2-7; D perhaps matches TRBD2 (5 bases). V lost 0 bases and J lost 0, with 10 bases in between. The germline V gene encodes CDR1 SGDLS and CDR2 YYNGEE. This CDR3 is built from 15 residues. The CDR3 nucleotides read TGTGCCAGCAGCGTAGAGGTAGGAGGCTCCTACGAGCAGTACTTC. Translation: CASSVEVGGSYEQYF. Full variable domain (outside the CDR3, taken from reference TRBV9 and TRBJ2-7): DSGVTQTPKHLITATGQRVTLRCSPRSGDLSVYWYQQSLDQGLQFLIQYYNGEERAKGNILERFSAQQFPDLHSELNLSSLELGDSALYFCASSVEVGGSYEQYFGPGTRLTVT.